Listed below are T cell receptor beta chains from one sample, sequenced in a study of response to subunit inactivated influenza vaccine. Using its own MiXCR run on the RT-PCR reads, TCRdb lists one record per CDR3 protein. Among approximately 680,000 distinct CDR3 sequences listed, approximately 14% were seen once. This specimen was PBMCs from blood, taken 12 days after vaccination. These receptors were taken from a man in his fifties or sixties who received an inactivated influenza vaccine. Both conserved end residues are part of each CDR3. The D gene is left open where the match is weak. Clone sizes are given selectively: once, few, many, or a class where the clone is expanded.

size,J,V,D,CDR3,DNA
many,TRBJ2-5,TRBV4-2,NA,CASSQGALETQYF,TGTGCCAGCAGCCAAGGGGCACTGGAGACCCAGTACTTC
NA,TRBJ1-1,TRBV4-1,NA,CASSQEGGKAFF,TGCGCCAGCAGCCAAGAGGGGGGAAAAGCTTTCTTT
NA,TRBJ2-1,TRBV12-3/TRBV12-4,TRBD2,CASSFYRLRAGDNEQFF,TGTGCCAGCAGTTTCTACCGACTCCGAGCGGGAGACAATGAGCAGTTCTTC
NA,TRBJ1-4,TRBV5-4,NA,CASSGGGSANEKLFF,TGTGCCAGCAGCGGGGGGGGCTCAGCTAATGAAAAACTGTTTTTT
NA,TRBJ1-5,TRBV10-3,TRBD1,CAPRQGQGQPQHF,TGTGCCCCCCGACAGGGTCAGGGTCAGCCCCAGCATTTT
NA,TRBJ2-3,TRBV20-1,TRBD2,CSARDPGGRNRDTQYF,TGCAGTGCTAGAGATCCCGGCGGGAGGAACCGAGATACGCAGTATTTT
few,TRBJ2-7,TRBV6-6,TRBD1,CASRYRGYEQYF,TGTGCCAGCAGGTACAGGGGCTACGAGCAGTACTTC
NA,TRBJ2-1,TRBV7-8,NA,CASSTSPSSYNEQFF,TGTGCCAGCAGCACCTCCCCGAGCTCCTACAATGAGCAGTTCTTC
NA,TRBJ2-1,TRBV11-2,TRBD2,CASSPRVAGTLTDNEQFF,TGTGCCAGCAGCCCCCGAGTAGCGGGGACTCTAACTGACAATGAGCAGTTCTTC
many,TRBJ2-1,TRBV10-3,NA,CAISDTDNEQFF,TGTGCCATCAGTGATACGGACAATGAGCAGTTCTTC
NA,TRBJ2-7,TRBV5-1,TRBD2,CASSLTSGTPYEQYF,TGCGCCAGCAGCTTGACTAGCGGGACCCCCTACGAGCAGTACTTC
few,TRBJ2-2,TRBV12-3/TRBV12-4,TRBD1,CASSHHRGRDGTGELFF,TGTGCCAGCAGTCACCACAGGGGACGGGATGGGACCGGGGAGCTGTTTTTT
few,TRBJ2-1,TRBV29-1,TRBD2,CSVERAGGYNEQFF,TGCAGCGTTGAACGGGCGGGGGGGTACAATGAGCAGTTCTTC
NA,TRBJ2-1,TRBV19,NA,CASSTQQVYNEQFF,TGTGCCAGTAGTACCCAACAGGTTTACAATGAGCAGTTCTTC
NA,TRBJ1-5,TRBV30,NA,CAWSVRDGNQPQHF,TGTGCCTGGAGTGTACGGGACGGCAATCAGCCCCAGCATTTT
NA,TRBJ2-1,TRBV30,NA,CAWARVGEQFF,TGTGCCTGGGCCAGGGTCGGTGAGCAGTTCTTC
many,TRBJ2-1,TRBV5-6,NA,CASSSPPVGIGQFF,TGTGCCAGCAGCTCCCCTCCGGTGGGAATTGGGCAGTTCTTC
NA,TRBJ2-1,TRBV20-1,NA,CSAKGTSSYNEQFF,TGCAGTGCAAAAGGAACCAGCTCCTACAATGAGCAGTTCTTC
NA,TRBJ2-5,TRBV9,TRBD1,CASSAGTVYQETQYF,TGTGCCAGCAGCGCCGGGACAGTGTACCAAGAGACCCAGTACTTC
NA,TRBJ2-1,TRBV12-3/TRBV12-4,TRBD2,CASSRFSGRLYEQFF,TGTGCCAGCAGTCGCTTCAGCGGGAGACTTTATGAGCAGTTCTTC
NA,TRBJ2-3,TRBV4-1,NA,CASSPRTAVSTDTQYF,TGCGCCAGCAGCCCGCGGACAGCGGTCAGCACAGATACGCAGTATTTT
NA,TRBJ2-3,TRBV4-2,TRBD1,CASSQAVTGGATDTQYF,TGTGCCAGCAGCCAGGCCGTGACAGGGGGCGCGACAGATACGCAGTATTTT
few,TRBJ2-7,TRBV9,NA,CASDGGYEQYF,TGTGCCAGCGACGGAGGCTACGAGCAGTACTTC
few,TRBJ2-3,TRBV4-3,NA,CASSHEYPGHSTDTQYF,TGCGCCAGCAGCCATGAATATCCGGGACACAGCACAGATACGCAGTATTTT